Described below is a single T cell receptor beta chain sequence and its context. After removal of 5 bases from V and 5 bases from J, the junction contained 6 bases not matched to a gene. The length of the CDR3 is 14 residues. The germline V gene has CDR1 SGHTA and CDR2 FQGNSA. This specimen belongs to a study of cytomegalovirus exposure and HLA in healthy donors. Study in general: Out of roughly 170 million T cells, an earlier analysis found about 120 million unique TCR beta sequences in total.

Primers: 60 Vbeta forward and 13 Jbeta reverse. Repertoires were generated with immunoSEQ multiplex PCR, while TCRdb's copy carries only in-frame clones and drops some. The repertoire holds about 120,000 clones, with about 70% as singletons. Material: PBMCs. This TCR was recovered from a middle-aged woman in good health and CMV-seronegative. The gene calls are TRBV7-2 and TRBJ2-3; 8 bases map to TRBD2. The chain's CDR3 is CASSTGGAEDTQYF. The CDR3 region has the DNA TGTGCCAGCAGCACCGGGGGGGCGGAAGATACGCAGTATTTT.